The clone carrying this T cell receptor (beta chain) was seen just once. Germline loops: CDR1 LNHDA, CDR2 SQIVND (reference sequence). This CDR3 has 14 amino acids. V lost 6 bases to trimming and J lost 9 bases; unmatched junction nucleotides: 10. These data are taken from a study of blood T cell repertoires in COVID-19. Profiled with immunoSEQ multiplex PCR; TCRdb holds only in-frame clones, not every one. The sample consists of 150,000 to 170,000 clones, about 79% of them appearing once. The chain carries TRBV19 and TRBJ2-1; TRBD1 matches 8 bases. Sequencing was performed on peripheral blood. The receptor comes from a woman between 55 and 75 years old with acute or convalescent COVID-19. CDR3 sequence reads: CASSPTGVRGEQFF. The DNA for the CDR3 is TGTGCCAGTAGCCCGACAGGGGTACGAGGTGAGCAGTTCTTC.